This T cell receptor (beta chain) was found in a study of neurological immune-mediated disorders. The unsorted libraries had their origin in 2 million PBMCs stored at -80 C. The cDNA came from 5'RACE, which used 10-nucleotide random UMIs. MiXCR was run by TCRdb on the 5' RACE reads, yielding one entry per CDR3 protein. The table has 77,000 or so distinct CDR3 sequences, roughly 9% seen once. About this clonotype itself: Its antigen is unknown.

Study-level points and caveats: HTLV-1-associated myelopathy had the most TCR clonal expansion, and multiple sclerosis had the least, less than healthy controls.

The V gene end was trimmed by 4 bases and the J gene end by 5 bases; junction bases not matched to a gene: 11. Per germline, CDR1 LGHNA and CDR2 YSLEER. The length of the CDR3 is 16 residues. The TCR was taken from a man aged 45-65 years in good health. V usage is TRBV4-3 and J usage is TRBJ2-1; 7 bases match TRBD1. Material: PBMCs. CDR3 DNA sequence: TGCGCCAGCAGCCCCGTGAGGGGGCCACGGGACAATGAGCAGTTCTTC. This gives the protein CASSPVRGPRDNEQFF.